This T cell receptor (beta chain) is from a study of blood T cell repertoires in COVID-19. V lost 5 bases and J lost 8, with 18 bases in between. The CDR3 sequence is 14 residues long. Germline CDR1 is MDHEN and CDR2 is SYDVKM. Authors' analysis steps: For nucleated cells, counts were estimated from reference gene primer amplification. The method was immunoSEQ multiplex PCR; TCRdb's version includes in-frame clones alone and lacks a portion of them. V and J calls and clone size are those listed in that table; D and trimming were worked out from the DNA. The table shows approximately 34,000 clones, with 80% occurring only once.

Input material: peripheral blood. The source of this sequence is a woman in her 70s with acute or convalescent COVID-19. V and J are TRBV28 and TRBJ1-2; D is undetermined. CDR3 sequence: CASSSPRRVWGYTF. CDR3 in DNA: TGTGCCAGCAGTAGCCCTAGGAGGGTTTGGGGCTACACCTTC.